This paragraph reports one T cell receptor beta chain. What it binds is not known. This beta chain is a stray sequence in a library constructed for alpha chains; its clone size is not meaningful. Time point: sample taken at primary tumor resection. Sequencing of whole RNA from tumor, nontumor lung or frozen PBMC involved no sorting. The approximately 69 donors had untreated early-stage non-small cell lung cancer. Every TCR cDNA molecule carried a tag that served as a unique molecular identifier. MiXCR was run by TCRdb on the 5' RACE reads, yielding one entry per CDR3 protein. The repertoire holds 10,000 to 11,000 distinct CDR3 sequences, with approximately 6.5% as singletons. This record belongs to a study of spatial heterogeneity in lung cancer. The study's findings and limits: Blood carried ubiquitous expanded tumor TCRs more at resection than follow-up.

The CDR3 consists of 16 residues. V lost 5 bases to trimming and J lost 4 bases, with 21 bases between them. The source was PBMCs, collected at surgery. The sequence was obtained from a male donor with early-stage non-small cell lung cancer. The chain couples TRBV12-3 or TRBV12-4 to TRBJ2-7, with D possibly TRBD1 on 5 matching bases. The chain's CDR3 is CASSTGPSWGLYEQYF. The DNA of the CDR3 is TGTGCCAGCAGTACCGGGCCTTCCTGGGGCCTATACGAGCAGTACTTC.